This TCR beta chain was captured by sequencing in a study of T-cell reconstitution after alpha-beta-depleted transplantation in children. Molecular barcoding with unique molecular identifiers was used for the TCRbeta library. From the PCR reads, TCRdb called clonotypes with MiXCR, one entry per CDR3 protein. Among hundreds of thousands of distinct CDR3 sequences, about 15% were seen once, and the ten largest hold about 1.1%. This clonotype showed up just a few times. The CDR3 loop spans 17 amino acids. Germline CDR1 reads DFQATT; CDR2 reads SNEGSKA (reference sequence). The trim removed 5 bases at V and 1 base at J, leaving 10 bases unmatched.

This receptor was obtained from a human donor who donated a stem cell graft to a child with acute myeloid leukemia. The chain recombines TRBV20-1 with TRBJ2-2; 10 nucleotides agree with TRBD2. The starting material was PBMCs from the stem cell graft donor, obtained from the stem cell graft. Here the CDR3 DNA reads TGCAGTGCTTGGATAGCGGGGGGTTCCCTGAACACCGGGGAGCTGTTTTTT. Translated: CSAWIAGGSLNTGELFF.